This T cell receptor beta chain was profiled in a study of blood T cells in healthy people across ages. Study-wide results and caveats: The long-lived group displayed more naive CD4+ cells, plus higher diversity, than the aged donors did.

Drawn from each donor were ten milliliters of peripheral blood. Germline CDR1 is KGHDR and CDR2 is SFDVKD. V dropped 4 bases and J dropped 8 bases, with 10 bases sitting between them. This CDR3 is 12 amino acids long. Regarding this clonotype: As yet, its antigen is unknown.

With a J-beta primer mix and a sample-barcoded 5' primer, a second PCR ran roughly 6 to 11 cycles. Using its own MiXCR run on the 5' RACE reads, TCRdb lists one record per CDR3 protein. The sample carries roughly 1,800,000 distinct CDR3 sequences, around 50% recorded once. The clonotype originates from a woman between 35 and 50 years old in good health. The gene calls are TRBV24-1 and TRBJ1-2; D uncertain. What was sequenced was blood. The CDR3 DNA reads TGTGCCACCAGTGACCTAAGAGGGGGCTACACCTTC. This translates into CATSDLRGGYTF.